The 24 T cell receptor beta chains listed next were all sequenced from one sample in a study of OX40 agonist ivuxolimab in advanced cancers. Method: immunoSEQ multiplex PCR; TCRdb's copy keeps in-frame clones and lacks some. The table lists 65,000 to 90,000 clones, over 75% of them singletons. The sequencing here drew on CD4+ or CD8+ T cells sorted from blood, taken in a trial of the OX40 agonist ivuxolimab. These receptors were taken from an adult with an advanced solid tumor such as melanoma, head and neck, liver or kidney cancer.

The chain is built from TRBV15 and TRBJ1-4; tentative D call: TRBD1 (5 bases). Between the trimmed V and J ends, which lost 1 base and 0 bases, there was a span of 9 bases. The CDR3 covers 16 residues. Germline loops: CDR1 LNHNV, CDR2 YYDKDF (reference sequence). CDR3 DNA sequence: TGTGCCACCAGCAGAGGACAGTTTGCAACTAATGAAAAACTGTTTTTT. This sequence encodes CATSRGQFATNEKLFF.

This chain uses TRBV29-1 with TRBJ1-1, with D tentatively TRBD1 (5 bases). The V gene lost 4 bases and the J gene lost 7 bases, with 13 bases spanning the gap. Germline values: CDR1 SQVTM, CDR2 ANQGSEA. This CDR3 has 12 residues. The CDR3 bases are TGCAGCGTTGCGTGGCGGGGGAATGAAGCTTTCTTT. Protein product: CSVAWRGNEAFF.

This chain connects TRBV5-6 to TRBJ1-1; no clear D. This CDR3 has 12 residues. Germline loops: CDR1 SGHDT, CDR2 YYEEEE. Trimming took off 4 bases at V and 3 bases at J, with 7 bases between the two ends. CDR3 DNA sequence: TGTGCCAGCAGCGCCGTATACACTGAAGCTTTCTTT. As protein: CASSAVYTEAFF.

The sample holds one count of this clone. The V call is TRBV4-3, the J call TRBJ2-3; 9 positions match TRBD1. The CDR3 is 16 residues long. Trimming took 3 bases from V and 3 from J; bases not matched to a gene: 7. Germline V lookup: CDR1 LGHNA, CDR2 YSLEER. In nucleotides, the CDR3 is TGCGCCAGCAGCCATGAACAGGGGGCGCTTACAGATACGCAGTATTTT. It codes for CASSHEQGALTDTQYF.

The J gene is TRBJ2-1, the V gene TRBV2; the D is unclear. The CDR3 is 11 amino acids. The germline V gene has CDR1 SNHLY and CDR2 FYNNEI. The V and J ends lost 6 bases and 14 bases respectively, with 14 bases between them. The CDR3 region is CASSRNALKFF. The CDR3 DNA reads TGTGCCAGCAGCCGCAACGCCTTAAAGTTCTTC.

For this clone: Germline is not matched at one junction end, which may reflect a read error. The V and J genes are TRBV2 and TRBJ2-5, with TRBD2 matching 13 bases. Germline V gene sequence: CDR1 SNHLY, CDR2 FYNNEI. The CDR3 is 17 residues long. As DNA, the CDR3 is TGTGCCAGCAGTCTGGGACTAGCGGGACTTTTTCAAGGGACCCAGTACTTC. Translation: CASSLGLAGLFQGTQYF. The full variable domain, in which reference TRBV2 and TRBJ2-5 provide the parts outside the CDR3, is EPEVTQTPSHQVTQMGQEVILRCVPISNHLYFYWYRQILGQKVEFLVSFYNNEISEKSEIFDDQFSVERPDGSNFTLKIRSTKLEDSAMYFCASSLGLAGLFQGTQYFGPGTRLLVL.

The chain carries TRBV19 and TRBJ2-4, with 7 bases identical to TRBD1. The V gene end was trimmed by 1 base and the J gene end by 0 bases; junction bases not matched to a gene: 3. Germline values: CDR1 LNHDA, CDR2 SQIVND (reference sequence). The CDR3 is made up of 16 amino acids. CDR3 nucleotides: TGTGCCAGTAGTATAGGGACAGGTCTAGCCAAAAACATTCAGTACTTC. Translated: CASSIGTGLAKNIQYF.

This chain's CDR3 is CASSFLSAGYEQYF. For the CDR3, the DNA is TGTGCCAGCAGCTTCCTTTCAGCGGGGTACGAGCAGTACTTC. The chain has TRBV7-8 and TRBJ2-7, with 7 bases fitting TRBD2. From germline, CDR1 is SGHVS and CDR2 FQNEAQ. Trimming removed 3 bases from V and 4 bases from J; junction bases left unmatched: 6. There are 14 residues in the CDR3.

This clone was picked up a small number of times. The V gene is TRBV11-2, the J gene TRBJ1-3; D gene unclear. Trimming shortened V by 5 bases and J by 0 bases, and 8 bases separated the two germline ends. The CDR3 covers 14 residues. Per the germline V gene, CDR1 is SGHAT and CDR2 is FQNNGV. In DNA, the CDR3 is TGTGCCAGCAGCGGAACAGCCTCTGGAAACACCATATATTTT. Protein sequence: CASSGTASGNTIYF.

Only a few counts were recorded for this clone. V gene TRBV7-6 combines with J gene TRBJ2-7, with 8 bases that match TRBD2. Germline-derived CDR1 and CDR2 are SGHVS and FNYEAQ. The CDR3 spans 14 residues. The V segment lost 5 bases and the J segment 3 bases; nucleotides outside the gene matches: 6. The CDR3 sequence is CASSPTAGVYEQYF. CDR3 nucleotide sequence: TGTGCCAGCAGCCCGACAGCGGGGGTCTACGAGCAGTACTTC.

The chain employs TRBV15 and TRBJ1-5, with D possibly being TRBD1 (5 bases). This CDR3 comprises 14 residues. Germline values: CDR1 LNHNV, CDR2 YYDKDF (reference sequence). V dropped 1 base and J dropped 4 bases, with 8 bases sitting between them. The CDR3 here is CATSRARGNQPQHF. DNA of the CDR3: TGTGCCACCAGCAGAGCCCGGGGGAATCAGCCCCAGCATTTT.

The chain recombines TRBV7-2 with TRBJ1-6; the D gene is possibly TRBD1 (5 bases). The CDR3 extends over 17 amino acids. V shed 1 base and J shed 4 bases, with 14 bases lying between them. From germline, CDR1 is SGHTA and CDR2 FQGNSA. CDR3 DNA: TGTGCCAGCAGCTTAGGCGAGGGGCGCAGGTATAATTCACCCCTCCACTTT. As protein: CASSLGEGRRYNSPLHF.

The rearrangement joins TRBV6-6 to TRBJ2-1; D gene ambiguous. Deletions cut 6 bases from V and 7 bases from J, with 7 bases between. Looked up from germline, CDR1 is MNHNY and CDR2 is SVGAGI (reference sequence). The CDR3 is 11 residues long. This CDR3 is CASRTWNEQFF. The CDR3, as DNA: TGTGCCAGCAGGACGTGGAATGAGCAGTTCTTC.

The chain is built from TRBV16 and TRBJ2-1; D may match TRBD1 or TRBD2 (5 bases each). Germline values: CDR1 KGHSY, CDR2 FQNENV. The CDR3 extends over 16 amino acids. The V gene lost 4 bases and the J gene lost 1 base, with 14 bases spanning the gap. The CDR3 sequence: CASSPPPGQSYNEQFF. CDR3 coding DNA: TGTGCCAGCAGCCCGCCCCCGGGGCAGTCCTACAATGAGCAGTTCTTC. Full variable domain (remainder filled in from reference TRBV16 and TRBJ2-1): GEEVAQTPKHLVRGEGQKAKLYCAPIKGHSYVFWYQQVLKNEFKFLISFQNENVFDETGMPKERFSAKCLPNSPCSLEIQATKLEDSAVYFCASSPPPGQSYNEQFFGPGTRLTVL.

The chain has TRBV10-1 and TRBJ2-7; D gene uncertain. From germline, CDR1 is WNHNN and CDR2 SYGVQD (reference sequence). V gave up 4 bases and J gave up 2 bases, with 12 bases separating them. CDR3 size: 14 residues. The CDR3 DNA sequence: TGCGCCAGCAGTGCCCCGGGCGGAACCTACGAGCAGTACTTC. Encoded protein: CASSAPGGTYEQYF.

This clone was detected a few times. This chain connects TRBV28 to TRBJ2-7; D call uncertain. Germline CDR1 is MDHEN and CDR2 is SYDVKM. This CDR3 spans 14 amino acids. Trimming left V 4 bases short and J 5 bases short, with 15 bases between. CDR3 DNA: TGTGCCAGCAGTTCCCCGGGTAAGACCGACGAGCAGTACTTC. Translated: CASSSPGKTDEQYF.

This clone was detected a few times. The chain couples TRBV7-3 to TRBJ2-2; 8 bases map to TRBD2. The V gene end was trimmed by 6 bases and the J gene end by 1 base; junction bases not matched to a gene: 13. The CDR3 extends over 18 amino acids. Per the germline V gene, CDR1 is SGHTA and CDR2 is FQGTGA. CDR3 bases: TGTGCCAGCAGACCAAGGGCCAGCGGGGGAGTGAACACCGGGGAGCTGTTTTTT. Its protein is CASRPRASGGVNTGELFF.

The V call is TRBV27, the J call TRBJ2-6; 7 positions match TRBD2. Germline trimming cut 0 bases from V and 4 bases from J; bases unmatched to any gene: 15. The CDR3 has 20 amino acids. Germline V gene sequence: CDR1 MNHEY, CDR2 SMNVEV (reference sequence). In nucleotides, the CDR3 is TGTGCCAGCAGTTTATCGACGGCCGGGACTATAGTGTGGGGGGCCAACGTCCTGACTTTC. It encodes CASSLSTAGTIVWGANVLTF.

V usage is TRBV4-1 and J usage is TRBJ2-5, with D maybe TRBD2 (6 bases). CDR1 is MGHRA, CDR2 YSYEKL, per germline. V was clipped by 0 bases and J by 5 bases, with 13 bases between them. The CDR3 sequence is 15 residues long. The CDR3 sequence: CASSQDRPGRETQYF. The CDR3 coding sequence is TGCGCCAGCAGCCAAGATCGGCCAGGGAGGGAGACCCAGTACTTC.

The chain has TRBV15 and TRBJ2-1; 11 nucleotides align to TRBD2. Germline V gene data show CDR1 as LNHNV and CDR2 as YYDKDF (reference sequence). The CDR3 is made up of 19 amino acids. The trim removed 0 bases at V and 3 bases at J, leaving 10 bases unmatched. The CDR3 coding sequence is TGTGCCACCAGCAGAGATAGCACTAGCGGGAGTGGATTCTACAATGAGCAGTTCTTC. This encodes CATSRDSTSGSGFYNEQFF. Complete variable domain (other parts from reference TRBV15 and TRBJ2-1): DAMVIQNPRYQVTQFGKPVTLSCSQTLNHNVMYWYQQKSSQAPKLLFHYYDKDFNNEADTPDNFQSRRPNTSFCFLDIRSPGLGDTAMYLCATSRDSTSGSGFYNEQFFGPGTRLTVL.

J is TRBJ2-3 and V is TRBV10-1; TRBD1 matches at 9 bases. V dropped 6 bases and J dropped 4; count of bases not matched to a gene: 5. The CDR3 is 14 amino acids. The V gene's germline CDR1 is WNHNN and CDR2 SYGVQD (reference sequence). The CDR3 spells CASSRDRDPDTQYF. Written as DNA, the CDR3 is TGCGCCAGCAGCCGGGACAGGGACCCAGATACGCAGTATTTT.

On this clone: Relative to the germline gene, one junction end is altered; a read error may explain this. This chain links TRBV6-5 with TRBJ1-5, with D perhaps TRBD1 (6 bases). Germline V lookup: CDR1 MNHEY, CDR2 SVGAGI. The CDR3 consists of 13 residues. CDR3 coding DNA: TGTGCCAGCAGTTACGGGTCTCAGGGGTCCCACCATTTT. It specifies CASSYGSQGSHHF.

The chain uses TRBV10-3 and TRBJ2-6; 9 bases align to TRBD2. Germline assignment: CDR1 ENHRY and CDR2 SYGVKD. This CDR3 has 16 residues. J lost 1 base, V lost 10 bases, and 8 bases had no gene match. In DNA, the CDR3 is TGTGCCACGTCGCGGGAGGGGGCGTCTGGGGCCAACGTCCTGACTTTC. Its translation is CATSREGASGANVLTF.

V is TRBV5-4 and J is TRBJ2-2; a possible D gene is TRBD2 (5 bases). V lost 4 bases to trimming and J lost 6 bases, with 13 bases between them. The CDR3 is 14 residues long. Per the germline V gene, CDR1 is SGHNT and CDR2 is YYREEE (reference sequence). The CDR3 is CASSEYHGAGELFF. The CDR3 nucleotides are TGTGCCAGCAGCGAATACCACGGGGCCGGGGAGCTGTTTTTT. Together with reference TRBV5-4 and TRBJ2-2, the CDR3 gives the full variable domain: ETGVTQSPTHLIKTRGQQVTLRCSSQSGHNTVSWYQQALGQGPQFIFQYYREEENGRGNFPPRFSGLQFPNYSSELNVNALELDDSALYLCASSEYHGAGELFFGEGSRLTVL.